The sequence of this TCR beta chain was determined in a study of technical replicates of blood from a few donors. CDR3 length equals 14 residues. Germline lookup yields CDR1 MGHRA and CDR2 YSYEKL. The V gene end was trimmed by 0 bases and the J gene end by 4 bases; junction bases not matched to a gene: 2. TCRdb's copy holds only in-frame clones and misses some; the assay was immunoSEQ multiplex PCR. The sample lists more than 45,000 clones, 91% seen once, with about 3.8% in the top ten. Sample: PBMCs. This TCR came from a human donor in good health. Some clones in this sample may be carry-over from other donors' samples. The chain couples TRBV4-1 to TRBJ1-1; 7 bases line up with TRBD1. CDR3 nucleotide sequence: TGCGCCAGCAGCCAAGATAGGGACAGCACTGAAGCTTTCTTT. Translating it yields CASSQDRDSTEAFF.